A selection of T cell receptor beta chains follows, all from one sample in a study of blood T cell repertoires in COVID-19. Produced via immunoSEQ multiplex PCR; TCRdb's table is partial and in-frame only. The sample carries roughly 61,000 clones, 75% to 95% recorded once. The sample taken for sequencing was peripheral blood. The receptors here all came from a man aged 60 to 69 with acute or convalescent COVID-19. The CDR3 runs from the conserved cysteine through the conserved F or W. Fields, in order: V gene, J gene, CDR3 protein.

V: TRBV29-1; J: TRBJ1-1; CDR3: CSVRDPNTEAFF
V: TRBV11-3; J: TRBJ1-2; CDR3: CASSPRTGNYGYTF
V: TRBV28; J: TRBJ2-7; CDR3: CASVEFGTRHEQYF
V: TRBV7-2; J: TRBJ2-1; CDR3: CASSAAGGPYNEQFF
V: TRBV5-1; J: TRBJ2-1; CDR3: CASSLARGGEQFF
V: TRBV5-4; J: TRBJ2-5; CDR3: CASSSGLAGERQETQYF
V: TRBV9; J: TRBJ1-5; CDR3: CASGGSTGPNQPQHF
V: TRBV7-2; J: TRBJ1-4; CDR3: CASSPALRGEKLFF
V: TRBV25-1; J: TRBJ2-1; CDR3: CASSVNRGAGLDEQFF
V: TRBV11-3; J: TRBJ2-3; CDR3: CASSFRGTSGSGTDTQYF
V: TRBV4-1; J: TRBJ1-3; CDR3: CASSHPLQDLDRGGNTIYF
V: TRBV4-2; J: TRBJ2-3; CDR3: CASSSRTSGSTDTQYF
V: TRBV9; J: TRBJ2-1; CDR3: CASSGLAGHVYEQFF
V: TRBV29-1; J: TRBJ2-1; CDR3: CSVGAAEYNEQFF
V: TRBV7-9; J: TRBJ2-2; CDR3: CASSFPPGGTGELFF
V: TRBV7-2; J: TRBJ1-6; CDR3: CASSLGQINNSPLHF
V: TRBV2; J: TRBJ1-2; CDR3: CASRPGQGFGGYTF